These T cell receptor beta chains were read from a single sample in a study of blood T cell repertoires in COVID-19. Sequenced by immunoSEQ multiplex PCR; TCRdb stores in-frame clones only, minus some. The sample holds roughly 240,000 clones, over 80% seen once. The specimen sequenced was PBMCs or T cells enriched from blood (not recorded which). These receptors were obtained from a woman aged 30 to 39 with acute COVID-19. CDR3s include the opening cysteine and the closing phenylalanine or tryptophan. The D gene is left open where the match is weak. Expanded clones get a size class; other rows say once, few or many, or leave the size out.

J gene | D gene | V gene | clone size | CDR3 protein | CDR3 DNA
TRBJ2-5 | - | TRBV7-9 | once | CASSLRGLETQYF | TGTGCCAGCAGCTTAAGAGGGCTTGAGACCCAGTACTTC
TRBJ1-2 | - | TRBV19 | - | CASSRVGGSVSDYTF | TGTGCCAGTAGTAGGGTCGGGGGTTCGGTATCTGACTACACCTTC
TRBJ1-2 | - | TRBV7-8 | - | CASSLFDSTLFNYGYTF | TGTGCCAGCAGCTTATTTGACAGTACACTATTTAACTATGGCTACACCTTC
TRBJ2-3 | - | TRBV19 | - | CASSIGSGSTDTQYF | TGTGCCAGTAGTATAGGAAGCGGTTCCACAGATACGCAGTATTTT
TRBJ2-2 | - | TRBV3-1/TRBV3-2 | - | CASRGQPANTGELFF | TGTGCCAGCAGAGGACAGCCTGCGAACACCGGGGAGCTGTTTTTT
TRBJ1-5 | - | TRBV25-1 | - | CASSTQGSNQPQHF | TGTGCCAGCAGTACCCAGGGGAGCAATCAGCCCCAGCATTTT
TRBJ2-7 | - | TRBV11-3 | once | CASSLGAAYEQYF | TGTGCCAGCAGCTTGGGGGCAGCCTACGAGCAGTACTTC
TRBJ1-1 | - | TRBV19 | - | CASSIAPNTEAFF | TGTGCCAGTAGTATAGCTCCGAACACTGAAGCTTTCTTT
TRBJ1-2 | TRBD1 | TRBV4-1 | - | CASSQDSRDRPNYGYTF | TGCGCCAGCAGCCAAGATAGTCGGGACAGACCTAACTATGGCTACACCTTC
TRBJ1-4 | - | TRBV7-8 | - | CASSPRVIEKLFF | TGTGCCAGCAGCCCCCGGGTGATCGAAAAACTGTTTTTT
TRBJ2-2 | - | TRBV24-1 | - | CATSDIGARELFF | TGTGCCACCAGTGACATTGGGGCCAGGGAGCTGTTTTTT
TRBJ1-2 | TRBD1 | TRBV7-8 | few | CASSLQVSGQGIRGYTF | TGTGCCAGCAGCTTACAAGTCTCAGGACAGGGGATTCGGGGCTACACCTTC
TRBJ1-2 | - | TRBV5-1 | - | CASSLGGGRANYGYTF | TGCGCCAGCAGCTTGGGAGGTGGCAGGGCTAACTATGGCTACACCTTC
TRBJ2-7 | TRBD1 | TRBV5-4 | - | CASSSGQGSYEQYF | TGTGCCAGCAGCTCGGGACAGGGGAGTTACGAGCAGTACTTC
TRBJ1-1 | - | TRBV18 | - | CASFPSGPGRTEAFF | TGTGCCAGCTTCCCATCCGGACCGGGAAGGACTGAAGCTTTCTTT
TRBJ2-3 | - | TRBV29-1 | - | CSAQRLGASTDTQYF | TGCAGCGCCCAAAGACTGGGGGCGAGCACAGATACGCAGTATTTT
TRBJ2-6 | - | TRBV10-3 | - | CAISESSYRYSGANVLTF | TGTGCCATCAGTGAGTCGTCGTACCGGTACTCTGGGGCCAACGTCCTGACTTTC
TRBJ2-3 | TRBD1 | TRBV5-8 | - | CASSLEPWTGLTDTQYF | TGTGCCAGCAGCTTGGAACCCTGGACAGGGCTCACAGATACGCAGTATTTT
TRBJ2-7 | - | TRBV29-1 | - | CSVQTSGAGDEQYF | TGCAGCGTCCAAACGTCAGGGGCCGGGGACGAGCAGTACTTC
TRBJ2-7 | - | TRBV27 | - | CASSSGQFHYEQYF | TGTGCCAGCAGTTCTGGACAGTTCCACTACGAGCAGTACTTC
TRBJ1-2 | TRBD1 | TRBV7-8 | once | CASSPPGQYGYTF | TGTGCCAGCAGCCCCCCGGGACAGTATGGCTACACCTTC
TRBJ2-1 | TRBD2 | TRBV2 | - | CAFSAGGSFNEQFF | TGTGCCTTCTCAGCGGGGGGGTCGTTTAATGAGCAGTTCTTC
TRBJ2-7 | - | TRBV5-6 | - | CASSSLYEQYF | TGTGCCAGCAGCTCTTTATACGAGCAGTACTTC
TRBJ2-7 | - | TRBV12-3/TRBV12-4 | few | CASSSDSYEQYF | TGTGCCAGCAGTTCGGACAGCTACGAGCAGTACTTC
TRBJ2-3 | TRBD2 | TRBV10-3 | - | CAIGTSGDTDTQYF | TGTGCCATCGGGACTAGCGGGGACACAGATACGCAGTATTTT
TRBJ2-5 | - | TRBV7-6 | - | CASSGRGETQYF | TGTGCCAGCAGCGGGAGAGGAGAGACCCAGTACTTC
TRBJ2-7 | - | TRBV11-2 | - | CASSLGAADEQYF | TGTGCCAGCAGCTTAGGGGCAGCTGACGAGCAGTACTTC
TRBJ2-7 | - | TRBV7-2 | - | CASSFPGQALYEQYF | TGTGCCAGCAGCTTCCCTGGGCAGGCCCTCTACGAGCAGTACTTC
TRBJ2-6 | - | TRBV6-5 | - | CASSSGGSGANVLTF | TGTGCCAGCAGTTCCGGGGGCTCTGGGGCCAACGTCCTGACTTTC
TRBJ1-5 | - | TRBV6-1 | - | CASSEGYLGSYQPQHF | TGTGCCAGCAGTGAAGGCTATCTGGGCAGTTATCAGCCCCAGCATTTT
TRBJ1-1 | TRBD1 | TRBV5-1 | - | CASSFEGGGTEAFF | TGCGCCAGCAGCTTTGAAGGGGGCGGAACTGAAGCTTTCTTT
TRBJ1-2 | TRBD1 | TRBV29-1 | - | CSAVTQGRMGYGYTF | TGCAGCGCCGTAACACAGGGGAGGATGGGGTATGGCTACACCTTC
TRBJ2-7 | - | TRBV28 | - | CASSPFVHEQYF | TGTGCCAGCAGCCCCTTTGTCCACGAGCAGTACTTC
TRBJ2-2 | - | TRBV29-1 | - | CSVAKLTGELFF | TGCAGCGTTGCTAAGTTGACCGGGGAGCTGTTTTTT
TRBJ1-3 | - | TRBV27 | - | CASSSGAWDTIYF | TGTGCCAGCAGTTCTGGGGCCTGGGACACCATATATTTT
TRBJ1-4 | TRBD1 | TRBV7-9 | - | CASTPGQGGEKLFF | TGTGCCAGCACACCAGGACAGGGCGGTGAAAAACTGTTTTTT
TRBJ1-1 | TRBD1 | TRBV7-9 | - | CASSTRTGVNTEAFF | TGTGCCAGCAGCACGAGGACAGGGGTGAACACTGAAGCTTTCTTT
TRBJ2-3 | TRBD1 | TRBV27 | - | CASSLQGGSTDTQYF | TGTGCCAGCAGCCTACAGGGGGGCTCCACAGATACGCAGTATTTT
TRBJ2-2 | TRBD2 | TRBV7-9 | - | CASSLLGLAENTGELFF | TGTGCCAGCAGCCTCCTGGGACTAGCGGAGAACACCGGGGAGCTGTTTTTT
TRBJ2-7 | TRBD1 | TRBV10-3 | many | CAISAGDRSSYEQYF | TGTGCCATCAGTGCCGGGGACAGATCCTCCTACGAGCAGTACTTC
TRBJ2-1 | TRBD2 | TRBV5-1 | - | CASSLIPSGENEQFF | TGCGCCAGCAGCTTGATCCCTAGCGGGGAAAATGAGCAGTTCTTC
TRBJ2-6 | - | TRBV5-4 | - | CASSFVLGPSGANVLTF | TGTGCCAGCAGCTTCGTCCTGGGCCCATCTGGGGCCAACGTCCTGACTTTC
TRBJ1-3 | - | TRBV20-1 | - | CSGTSGNTIYF | TGCAGCGGGACATCTGGAAACACCATATATTTT
TRBJ1-1 | - | TRBV6-2/TRBV6-3 | - | CASSYPHAYAGNTEAFF | TGTGCCAGCAGTTACCCGCACGCCTATGCGGGGAACACTGAAGCTTTCTTT
TRBJ1-2 | - | TRBV5-1 | few | CASSLAGDMGYTF | TGCGCCAGCAGCTTGGCCGGGGACATGGGCTACACCTTC
TRBJ1-6 | TRBD1 | TRBV6-2/TRBV6-3 | - | CASSTSDRGAYNSPLHF | TGTGCCAGCAGCACGAGTGACAGGGGGGCCTATAATTCACCCCTCCACTTT
TRBJ2-5 | TRBD1 | TRBV5-1 | - | CASSVTNRWDRGAETQYF | TGCGCCAGCAGCGTGACCAACCGCTGGGACAGGGGAGCGGAGACCCAGTACTTC
TRBJ1-4 | TRBD1 | TRBV3-1/TRBV3-2 | - | CASSRRTGSNEKLFF | TGTGCCAGCAGCCGCCGGACAGGGTCTAATGAAAAACTGTTTTTT
TRBJ1-5 | - | TRBV7-2 | - | CASSSGGDQPQHF | TGTGCCAGCAGCTCGGGGGGGGATCAGCCCCAGCATTTT
TRBJ2-1 | TRBD2 | TRBV29-1 | - | CSVGPLSGTSGGYSYNEQFF | TGCAGCGTTGGACCCCTCTCCGGGACTAGCGGGGGTTACTCCTACAATGAGCAGTTCTTC
TRBJ1-2 | - | TRBV19 | - | CASSATGGGYTF | TGTGCCAGTAGTGCCACGGGGGGAGGCTACACCTTC
TRBJ2-1 | TRBD2 | TRBV11-2 | - | CASSPVGGDHEQFF | TGTGCCAGCAGCCCCGTGGGGGGGGATCATGAGCAGTTCTTC
TRBJ1-4 | - | TRBV5-4 | - | CASSLRGRDNEKLFF | TGTGCCAGCAGCCTAAGGGGGAGAGATAATGAAAAACTGTTTTTT
TRBJ1-5 | - | TRBV19 | - | CASRGTGAYQPQHF | TGTGCCAGTAGGGGGACGGGAGCTTATCAGCCCCAGCATTTT
TRBJ2-1 | - | TRBV9 | - | CASSVLPAGSSYNEQFF | TGTGCCAGCAGCGTACTCCCGGCGGGGAGTTCCTACAATGAGCAGTTCTTC
TRBJ2-3 | - | TRBV7-2 | - | CASSLEPWDTQYF | TGTGCCAGCAGCTTAGAGCCGTGGGATACGCAGTATTTT
TRBJ2-7 | TRBD1 | TRBV10-3 | - | CAIRASGQGSYEQYF | TGTGCCATCAGGGCATCAGGACAGGGGAGTTACGAGCAGTACTTC
TRBJ1-1 | - | TRBV18 | - | CASSPAGEYTEAFF | TGTGCCAGCTCACCGGCAGGGGAATACACTGAAGCTTTCTTT
TRBJ1-1 | - | TRBV4-1 | - | CASSQDKGVVPNTEAFF | TGCGCCAGCAGCCAAGATAAGGGAGTAGTTCCGAACACTGAAGCTTTCTTT
TRBJ1-2 | TRBD1 | TRBV6-5 | - | CASSPRDRTNYGYTF | TGTGCCAGCAGTCCCCGGGACAGGACTAACTATGGCTACACCTTC